One sample yielded the 23 T cell receptor beta chains listed below, sequenced in a study of OX40 agonist ivuxolimab in advanced cancers. The method was immunoSEQ multiplex PCR; TCRdb's version includes in-frame clones alone and lacks a portion of them. This table has 45,000 to 70,000 clones, 65% to 85% appearing once. The sequences come from CD4+ or CD8+ T cells sorted from blood, collected in a trial of the OX40 agonist ivuxolimab. These receptor sequences come from an adult with an advanced solid tumor such as melanoma, head and neck, liver or kidney cancer.

The chain recombines TRBV21-1 with TRBJ1-1. TRBV21-1 is a pseudogene segment. There are 15 residues in the CDR3. CDR3 nucleotides: TGTGCCAGCAGACGAGTTGGACGTACGAACACTGAAGCTTTCTTT. Translated, it gives CASRRVGRTNTEAFF.

The gene calls are TRBV27 and TRBJ1-3; D is uncertain. Germline CDR1 is MNHEY and CDR2 is SMNVEV (reference sequence). V lost 5 bases and J 7 bases, leaving 18 bases between the germline ends. The CDR3 is 15 amino acids. This chain's CDR3 is CASSPGLGTANTIYF. DNA for the CDR3: TGTGCCAGCAGTCCCGGACTGGGTACGGCGAACACCATATATTTT.

This clone was recorded a few times. The rearrangement uses TRBV10-3 and TRBJ2-3; 9 bases fit TRBD1. The germline V gene has CDR1 ENHRY and CDR2 SYGVKD. Germline trimming cut 6 bases from V and 0 bases from J; bases unmatched to any gene: 10. The CDR3 runs 17 residues. The CDR3 DNA reads TGTGCCATCAGCCCGAGAACGGGACAGGGAAGCACAGATACGCAGTATTTT. Encoded protein: CAISPRTGQGSTDTQYF.

The rearrangement joins TRBV7-7 to TRBJ2-5, with 8 positions matching TRBD2. J lost 4 bases, V lost 5 bases, and 6 bases had no gene match. Germline CDR1 and CDR2: SSHAT and FNYEAQ (reference sequence). This CDR3 comprises 14 residues. The CDR3 here is CASSPGGGSETQYF. The DNA of the CDR3 is TGTGCCAGCAGCCCGGGGGGGGGCTCAGAGACCCAGTACTTC.

This sequence joins TRBV27 and TRBJ2-3; 7 bases line up with TRBD2. J was trimmed by 0 bases and V by 0 bases; bases with no gene match: 9. The CDR3 is 18 residues long. Per the germline V gene, CDR1 is MNHEY and CDR2 is SMNVEV (reference sequence). Here the CDR3 reads CASSLSEWLAASTDTQYF. In nucleotides, the CDR3 is TGTGCCAGCAGTTTATCGGAATGGCTAGCGGCTAGCACAGATACGCAGTATTTT.

The chain links TRBV6-1 to TRBJ1-1; D perhaps matches TRBD1 (5 bases). This CDR3 is 15 amino acids long. Germline loops: CDR1 MNHNS, CDR2 SASEGT. Trimming stripped 1 base from V and 2 bases from J, with 11 bases between. CDR3 sequence reads: CASSEGGRVNTEAFF. The CDR3 nucleotides read TGTGCCAGCAGTGAAGGGGGACGGGTCAACACTGAAGCTTTCTTT.

The chain couples TRBV11-2 to TRBJ2-5; D is tentatively TRBD1 or TRBD2 (6 bases each). V was shortened by 4 bases and J by 2 bases, with 23 bases between the two germline ends. CDR1 is SGHAT, CDR2 FQNNGV, per germline. There are 18 residues in the CDR3. CDR3 loop: CASSYRGVRGPPQETQYF. The CDR3 DNA follows: TGTGCCAGCAGCTACCGCGGGGTTCGGGGGCCCCCTCAAGAGACCCAGTACTTC.

J is TRBJ2-6 and V is TRBV5-6; D gene unclear. V was clipped by 4 bases and J by 0 bases, with 17 bases between them. Germline V gives CDR1 SGHDT, CDR2 YYEEEE. The CDR3 extends over 18 amino acids. Here the CDR3 reads CASSQAGRLSSGANVLTF. The CDR3, as DNA: TGTGCCAGCAGCCAAGCAGGACGGCTGAGCTCTGGGGCCAACGTCCTGACTTTC.

The chain links TRBV5-5 to TRBJ2-5; TRBD2 matches at 11 bases. V trimming: 0 bases; J trimming: 4 bases; junction bases outside the gene matches: 5. This CDR3 contains 16 residues. Germline CDR1 SGHKS, CDR2 YYEKEE (reference sequence). The CDR3 spells CASSLGSLAGGETQYF. The CDR3 DNA is TGTGCCAGCAGCTTGGGTTCGCTAGCGGGAGGAGAGACCCAGTACTTC.

The chain links TRBV19 to TRBJ2-7; D remains unclear. V lost 7 bases and J lost 1, with 14 bases in between. This CDR3 region has 14 residues. Germline CDR1 is LNHDA and CDR2 is SQIVND (reference sequence). The CDR3 reads CASKETHSSYEQYF. The CDR3 region has the DNA TGTGCCAGTAAAGAGACACACAGTTCCTACGAGCAGTACTTC. The whole variable domain, remainder taken from reference TRBV19 and TRBJ2-7, is DGGITQSPKYLFRKEGQNVTLSCEQNLNHDAMYWYRQDPGQGLRLIYYSQIVNDFQKGDIAEGYSVSREKKESFPLTVTSAQKNPTAFYLCASKETHSSYEQYFGPGTRLTVT.

The sample holds a few counts of this clone. The CDR3 loop reads CASSLPTGGGEKLFF. The CDR3 DNA reads TGTGCCAGCTCACTCCCGACGGGTGGAGGTGAAAAACTGTTTTTT. The chain combines TRBV18 with TRBJ1-4, with D unclear. Trimming stripped 4 bases from V and 7 bases from J, with 16 bases between. CDR1 KGHSH and CDR2 LQKENI come from the germline V gene. This CDR3 is built from 15 residues.

This chain links TRBV5-1 with TRBJ1-1; D ambiguous. Germline V gives CDR1 SGHRS, CDR2 YFSETQ. The V gene lost 3 bases and the J gene lost 0 bases, with 9 bases spanning the gap. This CDR3 contains 14 residues. CDR3: CASSSGRLNTEAFF. CDR3 nucleotide sequence: TGCGCCAGCAGCTCCGGACGTTTGAACACTGAAGCTTTCTTT. Based on the CDR3 plus reference TRBV5-1 and TRBJ1-1, the full variable domain is KAGVTQTPRYLIKTRGQQVTLSCSPISGHRSVSWYQQTPGQGLQFLFEYFSETQRNKGNFPGRFSGRQFSNSRSEMNVSTLELGDSALYLCASSSGRLNTEAFFGQGTRLTVV.

The J gene is TRBJ2-1, the V gene TRBV7-9; possible D gene TRBD2, 6 bases. Trimming removed 7 bases from V and 2 bases from J, with 18 bases in between. Germline V gene sequence: CDR1 SEHNR, CDR2 FQNEAQ (reference sequence). The CDR3 is made up of 16 amino acids. The CDR3: CASTYFAGPPYNEQFF. CDR3 in DNA: TGTGCCAGCACCTATTTCGCGGGGCCCCCCTACAATGAGCAGTTCTTC.

V gene TRBV11-2 combines with J gene TRBJ1-1; TRBD1 aligns across 7 bases. Looked up from germline, CDR1 is SGHAT and CDR2 is FQNNGV. Losses at the gene ends were 5 bases for V and 1 base for J; bases not matched to a gene: 13. CDR3 length: 17 amino acids. CDR3 in amino acids: CASSPTDRDRKNTEAFF. The CDR3 nucleotides are TGTGCCAGCAGCCCAACCGATCGGGACAGAAAGAACACTGAAGCTTTCTTT.

The chain recombines TRBV6-5 with TRBJ2-7; 12 bases match TRBD2. The trim removed 6 bases at V and 6 bases at J, leaving 9 bases unmatched. This CDR3 contains 15 residues. CDR1 and CDR2 from the germline V gene are MNHEY and SVGAGI. CDR3 nucleotides: TGTGCCAGCAGCGGCTTGACTAGCGGGAGTCCCGAGCAGTACTTC. Its translation: CASSGLTSGSPEQYF.

The chain links TRBV5-6 to TRBJ1-2; a weak D match, TRBD1 (6 bases). Germline-derived CDR1 and CDR2 are SGHDT and YYEEEE. V was clipped by 4 bases and J by 12 bases, with 19 bases between them. The CDR3 spans 13 residues. CDR3 protein: CASSLPSGERDTF. In DNA form, the CDR3 reads TGTGCCAGCAGCCTACCCTCAGGGGAAAGGGACACCTTC.

This clone was seen just once. The V and J genes are TRBV5-1 and TRBJ2-1; TRBD2 agrees at 9 bases. Losses at the gene ends were 5 bases for V and 4 bases for J; bases not matched to a gene: 10. CDR3 size: 16 residues. Germline lookup yields CDR1 SGHRS and CDR2 YFSETQ. The CDR3 region has the DNA TGCGCCAGCAGTACGACCCGGAGCGGGAGGTACAATGAGCAGTTCTTC. This gives the protein CASSTTRSGRYNEQFF.

Points on this clone: This may arise from a read error, as a much more abundant clone is one base away. This chain connects TRBV6-1 to TRBJ2-2; D may be TRBD2 (5 bases). The CDR3 is made up of 14 amino acids. Germline V gene lookup returns CDR1 MNHNS and CDR2 SASEGT. Trimming shortened V by 3 bases and J by 3 bases, and 8 bases separated the two germline ends. CDR3 bases: TGTGCCAGCAGTGATCGGGGATACACCGGGGAGCTGTTTTTT. Translating it yields CASSDRGYTGELFF.

The sample holds a few counts of this clone. The V gene is TRBV5-1, the J gene TRBJ2-7; the match to TRBD2 covers 11 bases. The CDR3 is 17 residues long. CDR1 is SGHRS and CDR2 is YFSETQ in the germline V gene. With 4 bases clipped from V and 3 bases from J, the junction kept 12 bases outside the gene matches. CDR3 sequence reads: CASSLGLAGTTSYEQYF. The DNA for the CDR3 is TGCGCCAGCAGCCTTGGACTAGCGGGCACAACGAGCTACGAGCAGTACTTC.

The V gene is TRBV15, the J gene TRBJ2-5; D ambiguous. The CDR3 extends over 14 amino acids. CDR1 LNHNV and CDR2 YYDKDF come from the germline V gene (reference sequence). With 3 bases removed from V and 5 bases from J, the gap between germline ends came to 13 bases. The CDR3 reads CATSSPPAGETQYF. CDR3 DNA: TGTGCCACCAGCAGTCCCCCAGCCGGTGAGACCCAGTACTTC.

The chain recombines TRBV7-8 with TRBJ1-1; D not resolved. The ends were cut back, 5 bases at V and 8 bases at J, with 12 bases in the middle. Germline CDR1 reads SGHVS; CDR2 reads FQNEAQ. The CDR3 consists of 12 residues. The CDR3 DNA reads as TGTGCCAGCAGCCAGGCCGCCCGAGAAGCTTTCTTT. This sequence encodes CASSQAAREAFF.

The V and J genes are TRBV5-4 and TRBJ2-5, with TRBD1 identical over 8 bases. This CDR3 has 14 amino acids. Losses at the gene ends were 5 bases for V and 4 bases for J; bases not matched to a gene: 7. In germline, CDR1 is SGHNT, CDR2 YYREEE (reference sequence). The CDR3 DNA sequence: TGTGCCAGCAGAACAGGGACAGGCCCAGAGACCCAGTACTTC. Encoded protein: CASRTGTGPETQYF.

This chain uses TRBV29-1 with TRBJ2-1; D is perhaps TRBD2 (6 bases). Per the germline V gene, CDR1 is SQVTM and CDR2 is ANQGSEA. The CDR3 extends over 15 amino acids. V was pared by 1 base and J by 0 bases, with 10 bases between. The CDR3 reads CSVEGLAYSYNEQFF. The CDR3 DNA follows: TGCAGCGTTGAAGGCCTAGCGTACTCCTACAATGAGCAGTTCTTC.